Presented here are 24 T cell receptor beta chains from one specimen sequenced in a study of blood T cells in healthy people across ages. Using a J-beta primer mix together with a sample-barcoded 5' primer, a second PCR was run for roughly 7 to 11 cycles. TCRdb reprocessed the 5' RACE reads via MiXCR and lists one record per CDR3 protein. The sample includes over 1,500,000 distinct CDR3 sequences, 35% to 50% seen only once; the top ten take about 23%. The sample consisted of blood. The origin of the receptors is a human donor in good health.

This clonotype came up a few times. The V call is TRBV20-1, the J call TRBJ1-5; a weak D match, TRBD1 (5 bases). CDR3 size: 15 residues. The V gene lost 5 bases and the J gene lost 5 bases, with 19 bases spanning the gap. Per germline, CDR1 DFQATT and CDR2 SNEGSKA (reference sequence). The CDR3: CSAPRTGDEYQPQHF. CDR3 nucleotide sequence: TGCAGTGCTCCCCGGACGGGGGACGAGTATCAGCCCCAGCATTTT.

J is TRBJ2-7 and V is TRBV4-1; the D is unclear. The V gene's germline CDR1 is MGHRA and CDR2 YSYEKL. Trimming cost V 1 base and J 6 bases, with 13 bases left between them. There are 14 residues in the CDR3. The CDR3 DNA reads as TGCGCCAGCAGCCAAGTTCCTGGGGTTGGCGAGCAGTACTTC. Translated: CASSQVPGVGEQYF.

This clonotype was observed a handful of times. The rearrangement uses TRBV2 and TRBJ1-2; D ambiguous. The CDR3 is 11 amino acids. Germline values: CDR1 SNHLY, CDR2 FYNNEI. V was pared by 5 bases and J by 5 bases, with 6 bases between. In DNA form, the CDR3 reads TGTGCCAGCAGTCAAACTTATGGCTACACCTTC. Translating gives CASSQTYGYTF.

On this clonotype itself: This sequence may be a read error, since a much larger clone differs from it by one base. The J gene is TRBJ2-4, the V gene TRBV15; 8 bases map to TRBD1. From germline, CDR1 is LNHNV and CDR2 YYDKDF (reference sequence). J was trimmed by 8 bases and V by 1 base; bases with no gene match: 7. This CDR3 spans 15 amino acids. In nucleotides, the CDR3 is TGTGCCACCAGCAGAGCCCAGGGGGCGGGTGACATTCAGTACTTC. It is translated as CATSRAQGAGDIQYF. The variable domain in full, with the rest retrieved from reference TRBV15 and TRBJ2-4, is DAMVIQNPRYQVTQFGKPVTLSCSQTLNHNVMYWYQQKSSQAPKLLFHYYDKDFNNEADTPDNFQSRRPNTSFCFLDIRSPGLGDTAMYLCATSRAQGAGDIQYFGAGTRLSVL.

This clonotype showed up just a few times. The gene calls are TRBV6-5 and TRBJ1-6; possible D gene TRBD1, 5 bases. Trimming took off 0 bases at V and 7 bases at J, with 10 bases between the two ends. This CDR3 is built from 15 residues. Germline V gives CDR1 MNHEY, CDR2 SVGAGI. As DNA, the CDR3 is TGTGCCAGCAGTTACTCGACAGCCATGAATTCACCCCTCCACTTT. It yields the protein CASSYSTAMNSPLHF.

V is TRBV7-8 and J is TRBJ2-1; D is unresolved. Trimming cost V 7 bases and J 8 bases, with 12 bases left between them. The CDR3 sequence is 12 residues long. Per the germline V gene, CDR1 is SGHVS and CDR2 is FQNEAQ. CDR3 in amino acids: CASTLGGDEQFF. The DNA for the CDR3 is TGTGCCAGCACCCTAGGTGGGGATGAGCAGTTCTTC.

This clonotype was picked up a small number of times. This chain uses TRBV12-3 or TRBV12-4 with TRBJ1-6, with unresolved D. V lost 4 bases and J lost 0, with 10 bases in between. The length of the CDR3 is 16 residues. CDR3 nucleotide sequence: TGTGCCAGCAGTTCCTCCAGAAGCTCCTATAATTCACCCCTCCACTTT. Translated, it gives CASSSSRSSYNSPLHF.

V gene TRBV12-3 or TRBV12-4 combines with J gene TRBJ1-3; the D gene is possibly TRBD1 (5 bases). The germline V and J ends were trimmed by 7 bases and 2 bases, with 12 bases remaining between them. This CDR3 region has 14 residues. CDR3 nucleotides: TGTGCCAGCAACCCTAGGGGACCTGGAAACACCATATATTTT. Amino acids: CASNPRGPGNTIYF.

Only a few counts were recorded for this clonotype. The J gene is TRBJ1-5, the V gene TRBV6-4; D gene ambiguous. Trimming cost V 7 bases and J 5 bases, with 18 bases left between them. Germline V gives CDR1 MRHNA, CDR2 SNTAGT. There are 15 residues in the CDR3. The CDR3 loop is CASTTSGLAHQPQHF. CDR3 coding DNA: TGTGCCAGCACTACGAGTGGCCTGGCCCATCAGCCCCAGCATTTT.

The CDR3, as DNA: TGTGCCAGCAGTTATTCTTCAGGTTTCTCTGGCTACGAGCAGTACTTC. This sequence encodes CASSYSSGFSGYEQYF. This sequence joins TRBV6-5 and TRBJ2-7, with no clear D. Germline lookup yields CDR1 MNHEY and CDR2 SVGAGI. V was pared by 3 bases and J by 3 bases, with 18 bases between. The length of the CDR3 is 16 residues.

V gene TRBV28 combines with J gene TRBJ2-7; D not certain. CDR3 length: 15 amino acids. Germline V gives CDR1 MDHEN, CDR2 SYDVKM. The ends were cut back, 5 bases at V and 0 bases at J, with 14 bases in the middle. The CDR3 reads CASSRTTRSSYEQYF. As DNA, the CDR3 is TGTGCCAGCAGTCGGACCACCAGAAGCTCCTACGAGCAGTACTTC.

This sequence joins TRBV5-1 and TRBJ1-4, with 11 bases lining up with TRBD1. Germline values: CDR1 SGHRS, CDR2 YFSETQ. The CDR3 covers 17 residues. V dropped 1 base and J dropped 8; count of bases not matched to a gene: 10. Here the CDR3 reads CASSLPIGGQGGEKLFF. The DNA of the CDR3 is TGCGCCAGCAGCTTGCCCATCGGGGGACAGGGGGGCGAAAAACTGTTTTTT.

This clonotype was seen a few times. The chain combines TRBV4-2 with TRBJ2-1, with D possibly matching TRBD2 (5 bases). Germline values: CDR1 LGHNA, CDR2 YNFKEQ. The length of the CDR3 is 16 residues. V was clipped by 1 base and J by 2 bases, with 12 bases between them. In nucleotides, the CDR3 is TGTGCCAGCAGCCAAGGGGAGCCTAGTCCCTACAATGAGCAGTTCTTC. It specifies CASSQGEPSPYNEQFF.

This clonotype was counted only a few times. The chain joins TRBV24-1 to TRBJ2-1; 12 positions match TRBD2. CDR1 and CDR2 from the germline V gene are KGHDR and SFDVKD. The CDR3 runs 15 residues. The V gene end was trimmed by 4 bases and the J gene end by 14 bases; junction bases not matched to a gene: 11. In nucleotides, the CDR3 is TGTGCCACCAGTGACCCGACTAGCGGGGGCTCTCGGAAGTTCTTC. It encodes CATSDPTSGGSRKFF.

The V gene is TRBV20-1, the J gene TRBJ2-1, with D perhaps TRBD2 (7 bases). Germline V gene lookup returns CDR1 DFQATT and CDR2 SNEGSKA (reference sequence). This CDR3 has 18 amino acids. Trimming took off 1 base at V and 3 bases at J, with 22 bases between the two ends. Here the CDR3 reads CSARVLDGGGRLYNEQFF. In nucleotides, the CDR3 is TGCAGTGCTAGAGTGCTAGACGGCGGGGGCCGACTCTACAATGAGCAGTTCTTC.

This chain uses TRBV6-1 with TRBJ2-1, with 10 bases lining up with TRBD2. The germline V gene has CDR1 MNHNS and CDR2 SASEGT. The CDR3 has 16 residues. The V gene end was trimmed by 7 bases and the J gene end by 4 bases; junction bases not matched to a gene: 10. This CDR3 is CASNPAGTSVYNEQFF. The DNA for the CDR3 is TGTGCCAGCAATCCCGCGGGGACTAGCGTTTACAATGAGCAGTTCTTC.

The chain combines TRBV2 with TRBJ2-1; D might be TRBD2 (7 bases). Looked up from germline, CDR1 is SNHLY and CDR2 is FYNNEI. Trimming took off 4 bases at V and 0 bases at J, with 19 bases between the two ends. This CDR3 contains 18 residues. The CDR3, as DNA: TGTGCCAGCAGTGGATCGGTGGCGGGGGCGAGCTCCTACAATGAGCAGTTCTTC. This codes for CASSGSVAGASSYNEQFF.

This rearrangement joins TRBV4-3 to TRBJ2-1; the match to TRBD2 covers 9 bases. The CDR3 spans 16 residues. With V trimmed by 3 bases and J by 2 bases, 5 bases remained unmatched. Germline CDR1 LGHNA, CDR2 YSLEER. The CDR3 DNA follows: TGCGCCAGCAGCCAGAGGGGCGGGGGGGCCTACAATGAGCAGTTCTTC. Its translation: CASSQRGGGAYNEQFF.

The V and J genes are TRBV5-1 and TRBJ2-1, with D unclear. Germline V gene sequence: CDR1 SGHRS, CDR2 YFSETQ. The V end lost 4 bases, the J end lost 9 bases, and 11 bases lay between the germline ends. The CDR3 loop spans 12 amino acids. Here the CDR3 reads CASSVEIFEQFF. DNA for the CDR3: TGCGCCAGCAGCGTGGAGATCTTTGAGCAGTTCTTC.

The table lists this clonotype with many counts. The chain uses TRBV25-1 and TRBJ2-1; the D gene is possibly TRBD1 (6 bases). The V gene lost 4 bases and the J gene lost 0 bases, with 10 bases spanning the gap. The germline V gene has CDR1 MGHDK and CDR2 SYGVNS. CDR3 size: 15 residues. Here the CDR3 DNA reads TGTGCCAGCAGTGGACAGGTTGCCTCCTACAATGAGCAGTTCTTC. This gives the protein CASSGQVASYNEQFF.

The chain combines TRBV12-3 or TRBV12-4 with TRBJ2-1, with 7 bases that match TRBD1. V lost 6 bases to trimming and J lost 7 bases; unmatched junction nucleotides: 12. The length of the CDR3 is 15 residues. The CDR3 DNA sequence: TGTGCCAGCAGCCAGACCCCGACAGGGTGGAATGAGCAGTTCTTC. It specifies CASSQTPTGWNEQFF.

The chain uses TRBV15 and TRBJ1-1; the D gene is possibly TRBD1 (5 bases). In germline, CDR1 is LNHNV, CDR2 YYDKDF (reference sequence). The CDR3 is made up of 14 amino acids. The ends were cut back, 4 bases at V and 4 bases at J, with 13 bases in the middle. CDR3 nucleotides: TGTGCCACCAGCACGAAGGGGCCGAGCACTGAAGCTTTCTTT. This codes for CATSTKGPSTEAFF.

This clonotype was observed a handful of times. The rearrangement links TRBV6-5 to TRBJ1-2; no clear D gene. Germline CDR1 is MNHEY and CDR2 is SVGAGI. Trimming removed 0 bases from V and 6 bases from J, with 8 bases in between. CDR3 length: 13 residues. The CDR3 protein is CASSYSGVDGYTF. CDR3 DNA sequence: TGTGCCAGCAGTTACTCCGGGGTGGATGGCTACACCTTC.

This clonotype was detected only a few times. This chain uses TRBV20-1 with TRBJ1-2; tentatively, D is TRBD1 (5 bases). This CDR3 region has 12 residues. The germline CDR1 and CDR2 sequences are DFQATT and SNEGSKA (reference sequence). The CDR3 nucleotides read TGCAGCCCTCTTCCAGGGCAAAGGGGCTACACCTTC. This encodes CSPLPGQRGYTF.